A selection of T cell receptor beta chains follows, all from one sample in a study of human CD8 memory T cell subsets. TCRdb reprocessed the 5' RACE reads, keeping one entry per CDR3 protein, no DNA. This sample's clone table lists thousands of distinct CDR3 sequences. Sequenced sample: CD8+ stem-like memory T cells (TSCM and TCM) sorted from PBMCs. The receptors shown here come from a human donor in good health. The CDR3 runs from the conserved cysteine through the conserved F or W. Fields, in order: V gene, clone size, J gene, CDR3 protein. The size of a clone is reported for some rows only, either as once, few or many, or as a class for expanded clones.

V: TRBV7-7; size: NA; J: TRBJ2-5; CDR3: CASSLAIQETQYF
V: TRBV13; size: medium-sized; J: TRBJ2-4; CDR3: CASSLPKGRFFLPIQYF
V: TRBV6-5; size: NA; J: TRBJ2-1; CDR3: CASSASWGGGNEQFF
V: TRBV15; size: medium-sized; J: TRBJ2-3; CDR3: CATADRVSLSTDTQYF
V: TRBV20-1; size: NA; J: TRBJ2-7; CDR3: CSARSRDSYGYEQYF
V: TRBV14; size: NA; J: TRBJ2-1; CDR3: CASSQAGLGLHEQFF
V: TRBV20-1; size: NA; J: TRBJ1-4; CDR3: CSVPGGDMNEKLFF
V: TRBV7-9; size: NA; J: TRBJ2-3; CDR3: CASSPSTSGSTDTQYF
V: TRBV20-1; size: NA; J: TRBJ2-1; CDR3: CSAAHSSNEQFF
V: TRBV7-9; size: NA; J: TRBJ2-3; CDR3: CASKVSTDTQYF
V: TRBV19; size: NA; J: TRBJ1-5; CDR3: CASRKGTGSNQPQHF
V: TRBV5-1; size: NA; J: TRBJ2-3; CDR3: CASSFSSPGTDTQYF
V: TRBV5-1; size: NA; J: TRBJ2-1; CDR3: CASSFRQGEFDEQFF
V: TRBV7-9; size: NA; J: TRBJ2-7; CDR3: CASSDPGTGGYEQYF
V: TRBV28; size: NA; J: TRBJ2-7; CDR3: CASSGTGFRSYEQYF
V: TRBV29-1; size: NA; J: TRBJ1-5; CDR3: CSVDIGLRGGQPQHF
V: TRBV20-1; size: NA; J: TRBJ2-5; CDR3: CSAGGLAEQETQYF
V: TRBV6-2/TRBV6-3; size: NA; J: TRBJ1-2; CDR3: CASIKPGQGYYGYTF
V: TRBV6-4; size: NA; J: TRBJ2-1; CDR3: CASSPGGSGGADEQFF
V: TRBV5-4; size: NA; J: TRBJ2-3; CDR3: CASSTGQGLDTQYF
V: TRBV29-1; size: NA; J: TRBJ2-1; CDR3: CSVPQGANPNEQFF
V: TRBV29-1; size: medium-sized; J: TRBJ2-7; CDR3: CSVKTGGYEQYF
V: TRBV6-1; size: NA; J: TRBJ2-7; CDR3: CASSPWDRGYEQYF
V: TRBV6-6; size: NA; J: TRBJ2-7; CDR3: CASSYSGLAGRPTYEQYF
V: TRBV10-3; size: NA; J: TRBJ1-6; CDR3: CAIRRPPEAGNNSPLHF
V: TRBV5-1; size: NA; J: TRBJ2-7; CDR3: CASSPGAGIYEQYF
V: TRBV7-8; size: NA; J: TRBJ2-3; CDR3: CASSFTHQPGTLEDGADTQYF
V: TRBV13; size: medium-sized; J: TRBJ2-1; CDR3: CASSFGTSGLYNEQFF
V: TRBV7-9; size: medium-sized; J: TRBJ2-5; CDR3: CASSLDSGIYETQYF
V: TRBV4-1; size: NA; J: TRBJ2-7; CDR3: CASSHRIGSPYEQYF
V: TRBV12-3/TRBV12-4; size: large; J: TRBJ2-7; CDR3: CASSSQGYEQYF
V: TRBV2; size: NA; J: TRBJ1-1; CDR3: CASSEIQGALTLNTEAFF
V: TRBV20-1; size: NA; J: TRBJ2-7; CDR3: CSARPLPASGRGEQYF
V: TRBV5-1; size: NA; J: TRBJ2-1; CDR3: CASSHRLAGRDEQFF
V: TRBV20-1; size: medium-sized; J: TRBJ2-1; CDR3: CSARALGVQANEQFF
V: TRBV20-1; size: NA; J: TRBJ2-2; CDR3: CSARAFRENTGELFF
V: TRBV5-1; size: NA; J: TRBJ2-1; CDR3: CASSLWRGGKYNEQFF
V: TRBV20-1; size: NA; J: TRBJ2-7; CDR3: CSAPAAGGTYEQYF
V: TRBV20-1; size: NA; J: TRBJ2-3; CDR3: CSANLLEADLSTDTQYF
V: TRBV11-2; size: NA; J: TRBJ2-1; CDR3: CASSLMLAGENEQFF
V: TRBV19; size: medium-sized; J: TRBJ2-1; CDR3: CASSASGMIEQFF
V: TRBV6-5; size: medium-sized; J: TRBJ2-2; CDR3: CASSRPELTGELFF
V: TRBV15; size: NA; J: TRBJ1-1; CDR3: CATSVRVNTEAFF
V: TRBV10-2; size: NA; J: TRBJ1-1; CDR3: CASSEEGAFSEAFF
V: TRBV6-5; size: NA; J: TRBJ2-7; CDR3: CASSSPHGDPYEQYF
V: TRBV3-1; size: NA; J: TRBJ2-3; CDR3: CASSQEGLATDTQYF
V: TRBV6-5; size: NA; J: TRBJ2-1; CDR3: CASSVAGASSYNEQFF